The source of this TCR beta chain is a study of blood T cell repertoires in COVID-19. Study context: Some COVID-19 samples were acute and others convalescent; all came from the United States, Italy and Spain. PBMCs, B-cell-depleted T cells, or T cells were the source of the cDNA or gDNA that made up the material.

This clone was detected a few times. In the authors' methods: Reference gene primer amplification yielded estimated nucleated cell counts. Assay: immunoSEQ multiplex PCR; the TCRdb copy retains only in-frame clones and omits some. D and trimming come from the DNA, and the V and J calls and clone size come from that table. The table includes some 320,000 clones, 85% detected once. Unmatched junction bases numbered 8, after V lost 6 bases and J lost 3 bases. The CDR3 length is 15 residues. Per germline, CDR1 SGHRS and CDR2 YFSETQ. The chain uses TRBV5-1 and TRBJ2-3; 9 nucleotides align to TRBD2. The receptor comes from a human donor in a cohort sampled during active COVID-19. The sequenced material came from peripheral blood. The CDR3 is CASISSGGMTDTQYF. The CDR3, as DNA: TGCGCCAGCATCTCAAGCGGGGGGATGACAGATACGCAGTATTTT.